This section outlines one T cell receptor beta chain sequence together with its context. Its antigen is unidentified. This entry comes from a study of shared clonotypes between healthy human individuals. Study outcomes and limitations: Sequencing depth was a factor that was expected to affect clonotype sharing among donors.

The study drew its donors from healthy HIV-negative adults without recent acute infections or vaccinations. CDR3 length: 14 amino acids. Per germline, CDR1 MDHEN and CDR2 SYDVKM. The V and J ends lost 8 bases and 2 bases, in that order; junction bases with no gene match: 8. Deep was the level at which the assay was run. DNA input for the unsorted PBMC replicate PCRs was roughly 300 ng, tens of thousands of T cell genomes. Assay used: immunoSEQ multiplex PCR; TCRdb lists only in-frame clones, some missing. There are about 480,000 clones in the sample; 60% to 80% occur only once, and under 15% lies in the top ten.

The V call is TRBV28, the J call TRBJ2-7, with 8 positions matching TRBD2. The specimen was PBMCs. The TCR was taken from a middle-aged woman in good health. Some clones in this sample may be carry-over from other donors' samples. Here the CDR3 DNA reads TGTGCCAGCGGGTTGAGCGGGGGCCCCTACGAGCAGTACTTC. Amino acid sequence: CASGLSGGPYEQYF. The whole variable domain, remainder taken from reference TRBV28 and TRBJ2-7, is DVKVTQSSRYLVKRTGEKVFLECVQDMDHENMFWYRQDPGLGLRLIYFSYDVKMKEKGDIPEGYSVSREKKERFSLILESASTNQTSMYLCASGLSGGPYEQYFGPGTRLTVT.